The source of this T cell receptor beta chain is a study of blood T cell repertoires in COVID-19. Study information: Material from acute and convalescent COVID-19 was sourced from the United States, Italy and Spain. T cells, B-cell-depleted T cells, or PBMCs supplied cDNA or gDNA.

This CDR3 spans 18 amino acids. Germline values: CDR1 SGHDT, CDR2 YYEEEE. V dropped 4 bases and J dropped 6; count of bases not matched to a gene: 11. Study processing details: Reference gene primers were amplified, and this amplification served to estimate nucleated cell counts. The protocol was immunoSEQ multiplex PCR, while the TCRdb copy is restricted to in-frame clones and leaves out a portion. The V and J calls and clone size come from that table; D and trimming were worked out from the DNA. There are some 83,000 clones in the sample; 81% occur only once, and around 43% lies in the top ten. Material for sequencing was peripheral blood. The rearrangement uses TRBV5-6 and TRBJ2-2; 14 positions agree with TRBD2. This sequence originates from a man aged 80 or over with acute or convalescent COVID-19. As DNA, the CDR3 is TGTGCCAGCAGCCGAACGGGACTAGCGGGAGCGGAGGCCGGGGAGCTGTTTTTT. Its translation: CASSRTGLAGAEAGELFF.